The sequence of this TCR beta chain was determined in a study of cytomegalovirus exposure and HLA in healthy donors. The germline V gene has CDR1 SGHAT and CDR2 FQNNGV. With 3 bases clipped from V and 4 bases from J, the junction kept 6 bases outside the gene matches. The CDR3 totals 15 residues. The PCR was carried out with 60 Vbeta primers and 13 Jbeta primers. Method: immunoSEQ multiplex PCR; TCRdb's copy keeps in-frame clones and lacks some. The table lists 100,000 or so clones, 9.5% to 15% of them singletons. The V call is TRBV11-2, the J call TRBJ2-7, with TRBD2 matching 10 bases. The receptor comes from a man in his forties in good health and CMV-seropositive. Sequences were obtained from PBMCs. CDR3 amino acids: CASSFDPSGSYEQYF. In nucleotides, the CDR3 is TGTGCCAGCAGCTTTGACCCTAGCGGGAGTTACGAGCAGTACTTC.